This TCR beta chain was documented in a study of T cells in tuberculosis. Findings and caveats of the study: Samples were chosen by availability of cryopreserved specimens. Active tuberculosis patients had shorter CDR3-alpha; the beta difference was nonsignificant. GMM-specific TCRs were nearer to active tuberculosis alpha repertoires, suggesting expansion. Classification accuracy was around 90% (AUROC 0.90) with the GMM-specific repertoire.

This table comes from immunoSEQ multiplex PCR, and its TCRdb copy is limited to in-frame clones, with some not included. The sample records about 33,000 clones, just under 97% being singletons. Points on this clone: Its antigen is as yet unknown.

Looked up from germline, CDR1 is MNHEY and CDR2 is SMNVEV (reference sequence). Trimming stripped 5 bases from V and 1 base from J, with 8 bases between. The CDR3 contains 14 residues. Sequenced: PBMCs. The receptor comes from a donor aged 5-35 years with latent tuberculosis or without tuberculosis infection. V is TRBV27 and J is TRBJ2-2, with D possibly TRBD2 on 6 matching bases. The CDR3, as DNA: TGTGCCAGCAGTCCGGGGGTGAACACCGGGGAGCTGTTTTTT. Its translation is CASSPGVNTGELFF.